Each of the 9 T cell receptor beta chains below was sequenced from the same sample in a study of HIV-infected children after antiretroviral therapy interruption. RNA-based 3' RACE libraries used unique molecular identifiers. TCRdb re-derived calls from the 3' RACE reads in MiXCR, one entry per CDR3 protein. The sample has more than 40,000 distinct CDR3 sequences; roughly 4.5% are singletons. Treatment: PENTA 11 planned treatment interruption arm or continuous ART arm. The material sequenced was CD45RA+ CD4+ T cells from PBMCs, pooled from several time points, taken from a donor given antiretroviral therapy, either interrupted or continuous. Subset in this sample: naive CD4+ CD45RA+ CD45RO- T cells. These receptors were obtained from a pool of human donors with HIV.

By share of the sample, this clonotype is medium-sized. V gene TRBV13 combines with J gene TRBJ1-1; possibly TRBD1 for D (5 bases). This CDR3 is 16 amino acids long. Germline V lookup: CDR1 PRHDT, CDR2 FYEKMQ (reference sequence). V was pared by 2 bases and J by 0 bases, with 13 bases between. CDR3 sequence (DNA): TGTGCCAGCAGCTTAACACGGGGACGGTTGAACACTGAAGCTTTCTTT. It encodes CASSLTRGRLNTEAFF. Using reference TRBV13 and TRBJ1-1 for the parts outside the CDR3, the full variable domain is AAGVIQSPRHLIKEKRETATLKCYPIPRHDTVYWYQQGPGQDPQFLISFYEKMQSDKGSIPDRFSAQQFSDYHSELNMSSLELGDSALYFCASSLTRGRLNTEAFFGQGTRLTVV.

This clonotype appeared many times. The chain carries TRBV2 and TRBJ1-1; D is possibly TRBD1 (5 bases). The CDR3 sequence is 14 residues long. The germline V and J ends were trimmed by 3 bases and 1 base, with 9 bases remaining between them. Germline lookup yields CDR1 SNHLY and CDR2 FYNNEI. This chain's CDR3 is CASSDRTGNTEAFF. CDR3 nucleotide sequence: TGTGCCAGCAGTGATAGAACAGGGAACACTGAAGCTTTCTTT.

This clonotype was counted between two and nine times. The gene calls are TRBV7-8 and TRBJ2-3; TRBD2 matches 9 bases. The ends lost 5 bases at V and 3 bases at J; junction bases unmatched: 6. CDR1 and CDR2 (germline): SGHVS, FQNEAQ. The CDR3 sequence is 15 residues long. The CDR3 is CASSPRGGETDTQYF. In DNA form, the CDR3 reads TGTGCCAGCAGCCCTCGCGGGGGGGAAACAGATACGCAGTATTTT.

This clonotype has at least ten counts. The chain joins TRBV30 to TRBJ2-5, with TRBD1 matching 12 bases. V gave up 1 base and J gave up 5 bases; unmatched junction bases: 5. In germline, CDR1 is GTSNPN, CDR2 SVGIG (reference sequence). This CDR3 contains 15 residues. The CDR3: CAWSGGQGAWETQYF. The CDR3 DNA follows: TGTGCCTGGAGTGGGGGACAGGGGGCGTGGGAGACCCAGTACTTC.

The chain has TRBV28 and TRBJ1-6, with 7 bases matching TRBD1. Germline V gene lookup returns CDR1 MDHEN and CDR2 SYDVKM. V lost 2 bases, J lost 6 bases, and 7 bases stayed unmatched. The CDR3 covers 16 residues. The CDR3 DNA follows: TGTGCCAGCAGTTTAGCCTCGGGACAGCGTAATTCACCCCTCCACTTT. It specifies CASSLASGQRNSPLHF.

This clonotype has at least ten counts. The chain recombines TRBV29-1 with TRBJ1-1; 8 bases are a match to TRBD1. The CDR3 loop spans 14 amino acids. CDR1 is SQVTM and CDR2 is ANQGSEA in the germline V gene. The V and J ends lost 5 bases and 5 bases, in that order; junction bases with no gene match: 10. CDR3 DNA: TGCAGCGTTTACTTACAGGGGGTACGGACTGAAGCTTTCTTT. Its protein product is CSVYLQGVRTEAFF.

This clonotype was seen repeatedly, ten times or more. One end of the junction fails to match germline, which may point to a read error. This sequence joins TRBV10-1 and TRBJ1-1; tentative D call: TRBD1 (6 bases). Germline CDR1 is WNHNN and CDR2 is SYGVQD (reference sequence). The CDR3 totals 14 residues. The CDR3 region has the DNA TGTGCCAGCAGTGATAGGACAGAGGACACAGAAGTCTTCTTT. Its translation is CASSDRTEDTEVFF.

This chain connects TRBV10-3 to TRBJ2-7, with TRBD1 identical over 8 bases. The CDR3 length is 12 residues. Germline-derived CDR1 and CDR2 are ENHRY and SYGVKD. V shed 11 bases and J 2 bases; nucleotides not matched to a gene: 5. The CDR3 reads CAARGQAYEQYF. CDR3 coding DNA: TGTGCCGCCCGGGGACAGGCCTACGAGCAGTACTTC.

Ten or more counts support this clonotype. The V gene is TRBV6-1, the J gene TRBJ2-3; D call uncertain. The length of the CDR3 is 14 residues. V lost 2 bases and J lost 2, with 8 bases in between. The V gene's germline CDR1 is MNHNS and CDR2 SASEGT. The CDR3 sequence: CASSEYGPTDTQYF. For the CDR3, the DNA is TGTGCCAGCAGTGAATATGGGCCCACAGATACGCAGTATTTT.